What follows is one T cell receptor (beta chain) and its context. The data stem from a study of blood T cell repertoires in COVID-19. V was shortened by 0 bases and J by 8 bases, with 13 bases between the two germline ends. CDR1 is SQVTM and CDR2 is ANQGSEA in the germline V gene. The CDR3 is 14 amino acids. Study processing details: Researchers report that nucleated cell counts were estimated from reference gene primer amplification. Only in-frame clones appear in the TCRdb table, and some are missing; sequencing was by immunoSEQ multiplex PCR. Clone size and the V and J calls come from that table; the DNA yielded D and trimming. Of about 58,000 clones listed, less than 90% are singletons.

This rearrangement joins TRBV29-1 to TRBJ1-4; weak D call: TRBD1 (6 bases). Sequenced input: peripheral blood. The clonotype comes from a woman aged 70 to 79 with active COVID-19. The CDR3 loop reads CSVEDHLQGEKLFF. CDR3 coding DNA: TGCAGCGTTGAAGATCATCTCCAGGGGGAAAAACTGTTTTTT.